The entry below gives a single T cell receptor beta chain sequence along with its context. Its antigen remains unknown. MiXCR, run by TCRdb on the RT-PCR reads, gives a single entry per CDR3 protein. Found here are a few hundred thousand distinct CDR3 sequences, 6.5% to 8% of them singletons; the top ten hold over 10%. This entry is derived from a study of response to subunit inactivated influenza vaccine. CDR3 length: 14 amino acids. Germline V CDR1 and CDR2: SGDLS, YYNGEE. The V and J ends lost 0 bases and 6 bases respectively, with 10 bases between them. Regarding the study as a whole: Authors suggested that a seasonal influenza vaccination recruits few new T cells each time.

The sequenced sample was PBMCs from blood, obtained about 24 months after vaccination. The chain couples TRBV9 to TRBJ2-1, with D unclear. The clonotype originates from a man aged 45 to 70 who received an inactivated influenza vaccine. CDR3 DNA: TGTGCCAGCAGCGTAGATCAGTTCCCCAATGAGCAGTTCTTC. Amino acids: CASSVDQFPNEQFF.